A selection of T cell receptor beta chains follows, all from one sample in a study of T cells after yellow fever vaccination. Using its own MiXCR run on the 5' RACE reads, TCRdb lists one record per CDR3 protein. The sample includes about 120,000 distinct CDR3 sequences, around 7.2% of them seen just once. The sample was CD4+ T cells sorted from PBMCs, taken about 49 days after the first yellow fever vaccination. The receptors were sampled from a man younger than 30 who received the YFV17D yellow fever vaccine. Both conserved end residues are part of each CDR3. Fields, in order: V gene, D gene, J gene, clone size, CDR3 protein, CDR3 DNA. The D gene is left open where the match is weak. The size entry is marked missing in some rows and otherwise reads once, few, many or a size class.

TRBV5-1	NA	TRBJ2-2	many	CASSLGGLNTGELFF	TGCGCCAGCAGCTTAGGTGGACTGAACACCGGGGAGCTGTTTTTT
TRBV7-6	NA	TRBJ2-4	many	CASSPSATAKNIQYF	TGTGCCAGCAGCCCCTCTGCTACAGCCAAAAACATTCAGTACTTC
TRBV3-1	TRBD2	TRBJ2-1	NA	CASSQEGALAGGHHNEQFF	TGTGCCAGCAGCCAAGAAGGAGCGCTAGCGGGGGGCCACCACAATGAGCAGTTCTTC
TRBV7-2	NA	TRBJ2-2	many	CASSYRTSRTGELFF	TGTGCCAGCAGCTACCGGACCAGCCGGACCGGGGAGCTGTTTTTT
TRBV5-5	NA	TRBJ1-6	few	CASSLAVGQVAPLHF	TGTGCCAGCAGCTTGGCGGTCGGACAAGTGGCACCCCTCCACTTT
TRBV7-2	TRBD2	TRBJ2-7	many	CASSQFPAGGLYEQYF	TGTGCCAGCAGCCAATTCCCAGCGGGGGGCCTCTACGAGCAGTACTTC
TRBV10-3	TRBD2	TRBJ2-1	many	CAISPPGLAGGPSYNEQFF	TGTGCCATCAGCCCCCCGGGACTAGCGGGGGGGCCCTCCTACAATGAGCAGTTCTTC
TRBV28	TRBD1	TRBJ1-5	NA	CASSKGQGNEPQHF	TGTGCCAGCAGTAAAGGACAGGGGAACGAGCCCCAGCATTTT
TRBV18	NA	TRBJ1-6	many	CASNSGQYNSPLHF	TGTGCCAGCAACTCCGGACAGTATAATTCACCCCTCCACTTT
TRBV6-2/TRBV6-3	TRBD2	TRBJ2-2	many	CASLPWTSEAGELFF	TGTGCCAGCCTTCCATGGACTAGCGAGGCCGGGGAGCTGTTTTTT
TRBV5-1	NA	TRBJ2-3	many	CASGASGDAADTQYF	TGCGCCAGCGGGGCGTCGGGGGACGCCGCAGATACGCAGTATTTT